This T cell receptor (beta chain) derives from a study of cytomegalovirus exposure and HLA in healthy donors. About the study: Membership in the Caucasian-associated ancestry cluster was found for around 81% of nearly 400 genotyped donors.

60 Vbeta and 13 Jbeta primers were used in PCR. This table comes from immunoSEQ multiplex PCR, and its TCRdb copy is limited to in-frame clones, with some not included. The sample carries roughly 150,000 clones, approximately 77% recorded once. This CDR3 has 18 residues. The germline CDR1 and CDR2 sequences are LGHNA and YSLEER. The ends were cut back, 4 bases at V and 0 bases at J, with 19 bases in the middle. Study-wide results and caveats: Presence/absence analyses took donor sequencing depth as roughly uniform. Accurate prediction of most subjects' HLA-A and HLA-B alleles from TCR beta sequences was reported. Information on immune exposure was restricted to one variable (CMV serostatus).

Regarding this clone: Its antigen is not known.

This TCR came from a middle-aged man in good health and CMV-seropositive. The sequenced sample consisted of PBMCs. The rearrangement links TRBV4-3 to TRBJ2-1; D might be TRBD1 (6 bases). The DNA for the CDR3 is TGCGCCAGCAGCCTCCTCCAGGGGCCCCCTCCCTCCTACAATGAGCAGTTCTTC. It codes for CASSLLQGPPPSYNEQFF.